One and the same sample provided the 29 T cell receptor beta chains below, sequenced in a study of T cells in Graves' hyperthyroidism and ophthalmopathy. The source material, RNA transcripts, was used to amplify TCR beta CDR3 regions. The TCR CDR3 was amplified in a first-round RT-PCR using the HTBI primer set. TCRdb processed the multiplex PCR reads anew with MiXCR; each CDR3 protein has one entry. In the table there are 370,000 or so distinct CDR3 sequences, roughly 14% of which are singletons. Sequenced: blood. The receptors originated from a man aged 25 to 40 with Graves' hyperthyroidism that later progressed to Graves' ophthalmopathy.

CDR3 coding DNA: TGCAGTGCTAGAGGACCGACAGGGTCGAACACCGGGGAGCTGTTTTTT. It specifies CSARGPTGSNTGELFF. This chain links TRBV20-1 with TRBJ2-2; 7 nucleotides match TRBD1. The CDR3 loop spans 16 amino acids. J gave up 0 bases and V 1 base, and 5 bases lay outside the gene matches. The germline V gene encodes CDR1 DFQATT and CDR2 SNEGSKA (reference sequence).

The sample holds a few counts of this clonotype. V usage is TRBV6-5 and J usage is TRBJ2-1; D is ambiguous. Germline assignment: CDR1 MNHEY and CDR2 SVGAGI. This CDR3 has 13 residues. The germline V and J ends were trimmed by 2 bases and 5 bases, with 7 bases remaining between them. CDR3 nucleotide sequence: TGTGCCAGCAGTTACGCGGCTGACAATGAGCAGTTCTTC. This codes for CASSYAADNEQFF.

The V and J genes are TRBV6-1 and TRBJ1-6; a weak D match, TRBD1 (6 bases). Germline V gene sequence: CDR1 MNHNS, CDR2 SASEGT. V was cut by 1 base and J by 6 bases, with 16 bases left in between. This CDR3 is built from 17 residues. The CDR3 DNA is TGTGCCAGCAGTGAAGTCCGGGGGGGGCCTAGTAATTCACCCCTCCACTTT. The encoded protein is CASSEVRGGPSNSPLHF.

As concerns this clonotype: One end of the junction does not line up with germline, which may come from a read error. The chain is built from TRBV4-1 and TRBJ2-1, with D unresolved. Germline CDR1 reads MGHRA; CDR2 reads YSYEKL. The CDR3 is 16 amino acids. The CDR3 sequence: CASSQDLGFSYNDQFF. CDR3 bases: TGCGCCAGCAGCCAAGATTTGGGGTTCTCCTATAATGATCAGTTCTTC.

This clonotype was seen only a few times. The CDR3 ends on some other residue instead of the conserved phenylalanine or tryptophan, so this is likely a read error. The V gene is TRBV29-1, the J gene TRBJ1-5; D is unclear. Germline-derived CDR1 and CDR2 are SQVTM and ANQGSEA. The CDR3 is 13 amino acids. Trimming took off 4 bases at V and 1 base at J, with 8 bases between the two ends. The CDR3 DNA is TGCAGCGTTGCGGGGAACAGCAATCAGCCCCAGCATCTT. It is translated as CSVAGNSNQPQHL.

This clonotype was seen a few times. This rearrangement joins TRBV7-9 to TRBJ2-7; D possibly uses TRBD1 or TRBD2 (5 bases each). Trimming took off 0 bases at V and 3 bases at J, with 12 bases between the two ends. This CDR3 has 15 residues. Germline assignment: CDR1 SEHNR and CDR2 FQNEAQ (reference sequence). This CDR3 reads CASSLAPGRIYEQYF. CDR3 DNA sequence: TGTGCCAGCAGCTTAGCGCCGGGACGGATCTACGAGCAGTACTTC.

V is TRBV4-1 and J is TRBJ1-2, with TRBD1 matching 9 bases. The CDR3 is 16 residues long. After removal of 0 bases from V and 3 bases from J, the junction contained 5 bases not matched to a gene. Looked up from germline, CDR1 is MGHRA and CDR2 is YSYEKL. The CDR3 sequence: CASSQETRTGDYGYTF. CDR3 nucleotide sequence: TGCGCCAGCAGCCAAGAAACTCGGACAGGGGACTATGGCTACACCTTC.

The J gene is TRBJ1-6, the V gene TRBV20-1; D ambiguous. The CDR3 consists of 17 residues. The germline gives CDR1 DFQATT, CDR2 SNEGSKA (reference sequence). V was shortened by 0 bases and J by 8 bases, with 20 bases between the two germline ends. CDR3 sequence (DNA): TGCAGTGCTAGAGATGGCGGCAGGCATCGTGGAGATTCACCCCTCCACTTT. Its protein is CSARDGGRHRGDSPLHF.

This rearrangement joins TRBV6-6 to TRBJ2-7, with D possibly TRBD2 on 5 matching bases. Germline V lookup: CDR1 MNHNY, CDR2 SVGAGI (reference sequence). The CDR3 consists of 14 residues. The V and J ends lost 0 bases and 3 bases respectively, with 9 bases between them. The DNA of the CDR3 is TGTGCCAGCAGTTACTCGAGGGCGCACTACGAGCAGTACTTC. Translation: CASSYSRAHYEQYF.

This clonotype has a handful of counts. J is TRBJ2-5 and V is TRBV3-1, with unresolved D. The CDR3 contains 14 residues. The germline CDR1 and CDR2 sequences are LGHDT and YNNKEL (reference sequence). V was clipped by 0 bases and J by 5 bases, with 10 bases between them. DNA of the CDR3: TGTGCCAGCAGCCAAGATTGGGGTTTGGAGACCCAGTACTTC. It specifies CASSQDWGLETQYF.

This clonotype was counted at least ten times. This chain links TRBV11-3 with TRBJ2-1; 10 nucleotides match TRBD1. The germline CDR1 and CDR2 sequences are SGHNT and YENEEA. This CDR3 region has 15 residues. Trimming took 5 bases from V and 4 from J; bases not matched to a gene: 5. The CDR3 region is CASSPPGQGYNEQFF. CDR3 bases: TGTGCCAGCAGCCCGCCGGGACAGGGGTACAATGAGCAGTTCTTC.

The CDR3 coding sequence is TGCGCCAGCAGCCAAACAGGGGCCCCCGCAGATACGCAGTATTTT. Translation gives CASSQTGAPADTQYF. The chain carries TRBV4-1 and TRBJ2-3; TRBD1 aligns across 7 bases. With 2 bases clipped from V and 4 bases from J, the junction kept 6 bases outside the gene matches. The CDR3 loop spans 15 amino acids. The germline V gene has CDR1 MGHRA and CDR2 YSYEKL.

This clonotype was observed at least ten times. The junction does not match germline at one end; this may be a read error. This chain links TRBV2 with TRBJ1-1; a possible D gene is TRBD1 (5 bases). The CDR3 totals 12 residues. Germline CDR1 is SNHLY and CDR2 is FYNNEI. CDR3 residues: CASREDSTEAFF. The CDR3 DNA reads as TGTGCCAGCAGAGAAGACAGCACTGAAGCTTTCTTT. The variable domain in full, with the rest retrieved from reference TRBV2 and TRBJ1-1, is EPEVTQTPSHQVTQMGQEVILRCVPISNHLYFYWYRQILGQKVEFLVSFYNNEISEKSEIFDDQFSVERPDGSNFTLKIRSTKLEDSAMYFCASREDSTEAFFGQGTRLTVV.

As to this clonotype: This may be a read error, as it is one base from a much larger clone. V is TRBV27 and J is TRBJ2-6; a possible D gene is TRBD1 (6 bases). Germline V gene lookup returns CDR1 MNHEY and CDR2 SMNVEV (reference sequence). Trimming removed 6 bases at V and 2 bases at J, with 8 bases between. The CDR3 sequence is 14 residues long. Written as DNA, the CDR3 is TGTGCCAGCAGGCAGGGGCCTGGGGCCAACGTCCTGACTTTC. It translates to CASRQGPGANVLTF.

Many counts were recorded for this clonotype. The rearrangement links TRBV28 to TRBJ1-5; D is ambiguous. This CDR3 has 15 amino acids. From germline, CDR1 is MDHEN and CDR2 SYDVKM. Deletions cut 3 bases from V and 0 bases from J, with 9 bases between. The CDR3 here is CASSLVSDSNQPQHF. The DNA of the CDR3 is TGTGCCAGCAGTTTGGTCAGCGATAGCAATCAGCCCCAGCATTTT.

There are many counts of this clonotype. As DNA, the CDR3 is TGTGCCAGCAGCCCTACCCCAGTAGGGTATGGCTACACCTTC. Amino acids: CASSPTPVGYGYTF. The chain combines TRBV6-1 with TRBJ1-2; D is unclear. V lost 6 bases and J lost 5, with 16 bases in between. Germline loops: CDR1 MNHNS, CDR2 SASEGT. The CDR3 has 14 amino acids.

This sequence joins TRBV27 and TRBJ2-7, with D unclear. The germline CDR1 and CDR2 sequences are MNHEY and SMNVEV (reference sequence). Trimming took off 4 bases at V and 4 bases at J, with 11 bases between the two ends. This CDR3 contains 13 residues. CDR3 in amino acids: CASSSGVRYEQYF. The CDR3, as DNA: TGTGCCAGCAGTTCTGGGGTGAGGTACGAGCAGTACTTC.

This clonotype was seen ten or more times. The chain's CDR3 is CASSLNGRMLFTDTQYF. The DNA for the CDR3 is TGTGCCAGCAGTTTAAATGGACGGATGCTTTTCACAGATACGCAGTATTTT. The gene calls are TRBV28 and TRBJ2-3, with D hard to call. Trimming cost V 2 bases and J 2 bases, with 17 bases left between them. This CDR3 is built from 17 residues. Per germline, CDR1 MDHEN and CDR2 SYDVKM.

This clonotype was seen at least ten times. This sequence joins TRBV5-5 and TRBJ2-1, with a tentative D call TRBD1 (6 bases). This CDR3 comprises 15 residues. V lost 4 bases and J 4 bases, leaving 15 bases between the germline ends. Germline V CDR1 and CDR2: SGHKS, YYEKEE (reference sequence). The CDR3 spells CASSLEGDEYNEQFF. The CDR3 DNA follows: TGTGCCAGCAGCCTAGAGGGGGACGAATACAATGAGCAGTTCTTC.

The rearrangement links TRBV18 to TRBJ2-1; 10 nucleotides match TRBD1. The CDR3 loop spans 17 amino acids. Germline V gene lookup returns CDR1 KGHSH and CDR2 LQKENI. J gave up 3 bases and V 6 bases, and 11 bases lay outside the gene matches. The CDR3: CASSNAGTGVFYNEQFF. CDR3 sequence (DNA): TGTGCCAGCTCCAACGCCGGGACAGGGGTGTTCTACAATGAGCAGTTCTTC.

In its sample, this clonotype was seen many times. The chain joins TRBV6-1 to TRBJ2-2; D gene unclear. Trimming removed 5 bases from V and 3 bases from J, with 10 bases in between. The CDR3 covers 14 residues. Germline CDR1 MNHNS, CDR2 SASEGT. The CDR3 region is CASSWLTDTGELFF. CDR3 sequence (DNA): TGTGCCAGCAGTTGGCTCACCGACACCGGGGAGCTGTTTTTT.

This clonotype was counted a few times. This chain joins TRBV5-1 and TRBJ1-1, with D perhaps matching TRBD1 (6 bases). There are 15 residues in the CDR3. The germline CDR1 and CDR2 sequences are SGHRS and YFSETQ. The V gene lost 4 bases and the J gene lost 1 base, with 14 bases spanning the gap. This CDR3 reads CASSLYRVPNTEAFF. CDR3 bases: TGCGCCAGCAGCCTCTACAGGGTCCCGAACACTGAAGCTTTCTTT.

Remarks on this clonotype: This clone may be a read error of a much larger clone one base away. CDR3 sequence: CASSYGAEGCTF. The DNA of the CDR3 is TGTGCCAGCAGTTACGGGGCAGAAGGCTGCACCTTC. The chain couples TRBV11-2 to TRBJ1-2, with a tentative D call TRBD1 (5 bases). CDR1 and CDR2 from the germline V gene are SGHAT and FQNNGV. The CDR3 is 12 amino acids.

There are many counts of this clonotype. J is TRBJ1-1 and V is TRBV7-2, with D unresolved. Trimming pared 0 bases from V and 1 base from J, leaving 9 bases between. The CDR3 has 15 amino acids. Germline values: CDR1 SGHTA, CDR2 FQGNSA. CDR3 amino acids: CASSLASSQNTEAFF. In nucleotides, the CDR3 is TGTGCCAGCAGCTTAGCATCCAGCCAGAACACTGAAGCTTTCTTT.

This clonotype was picked up many times. The junction departs from germline at one end; a sequencing error may be responsible. This chain uses TRBV12-3 or TRBV12-4 with TRBJ2-7; D remains unclear. The CDR3 is 14 residues long. The CDR3 region has the DNA TGTGCCAGCAGCTTAGGCGGCAGCTCCTACGAGCAGTACTTC. It yields the protein CASSLGGSSYEQYF.

The chain employs TRBV5-6 and TRBJ2-3, with 13 positions matching TRBD2. CDR1 SGHDT and CDR2 YYEEEE come from the germline V gene. V shed 3 bases and J 2 bases; nucleotides not matched to a gene: 3. The CDR3 runs to 16 residues. CDR3 sequence reads: CASSWTSGSYTDTQYF. CDR3 DNA: TGTGCCAGCAGCTGGACTAGCGGGAGCTACACAGATACGCAGTATTTT.

This chain connects TRBV19 to TRBJ2-3; D is perhaps TRBD2 (7 bases). CDR3 length: 17 residues. V was cut by 6 bases and J by 0 bases, with 19 bases left in between. Germline V gene sequence: CDR1 LNHDA, CDR2 SQIVND (reference sequence). DNA of the CDR3: TGTGCCAGTAGAAGGGCGGGGGCCCAATCTAGCACAGATACGCAGTATTTT. Translation: CASRRAGAQSSTDTQYF.

At least ten counts were recorded for this clonotype. The chain couples TRBV20-1 to TRBJ1-5; 10 bases agree with TRBD1. The germline gives CDR1 DFQATT, CDR2 SNEGSKA (reference sequence). The V gene end was trimmed by 3 bases and the J gene end by 5 bases; junction bases not matched to a gene: 4. The CDR3 covers 14 residues. CDR3 loop: CSARRQGADQPQHF. The CDR3 DNA is TGCAGTGCTAGGAGACAGGGGGCCGATCAGCCCCAGCATTTT.

A few counts support this clonotype. In DNA form, the CDR3 reads TGCGCCAGCAGAAACTCCCCGGATTTCAATGAGCAGTTCTTC. Translated: CASRNSPDFNEQFF. The chain couples TRBV5-1 to TRBJ2-1; D unresolved. The CDR3 has 14 amino acids. Germline loops: CDR1 SGHRS, CDR2 YFSETQ. Trimming shortened V by 5 bases and J by 6 bases, and 15 bases separated the two germline ends.